The table lists the clone carrying this T cell receptor beta chain with a few counts. No antigen is known for it. The sample originates from a study of spatial heterogeneity in lung cancer. Study observations and caveats: Tumor mutation counts were tracked by expanded intratumoral alpha and beta TCR counts.

TCRdb analysed the 5' RACE reads with MiXCR anew, one entry per CDR3 protein. The table includes over 5,500 distinct CDR3 sequences, 14% detected once. The time point: sample taken at primary tumor resection. A total of some 70 untreated early-stage non-small cell lung cancer patients served as donors. Germline V gives CDR1 SGHRS, CDR2 YFSETQ. V lost 5 bases to trimming and J lost 3 bases, with 11 bases between them. The CDR3 contains 13 residues. The gene calls are TRBV5-1 and TRBJ1-1, with D unclear. This clonotype was obtained from a male donor with early-stage non-small cell lung cancer. The sample consisted of lung tumor tissue, taken at surgery. Here the CDR3 DNA reads TGCGCCAGCAGTTTCGCCAGGCACACTGAAGCTTTCTTT. Translation: CASSFARHTEAFF.